Following are 13 T cell receptor beta chains from one sample sequenced in a study of T cells in Graves' hyperthyroidism and ophthalmopathy. The TCR beta CDR3 regions underwent amplification using RNA transcripts as the source. A set of HTBI primers served as the primers for a first-round RT-PCR of the TCR CDR3. TCRdb used MiXCR to reprocess the multiplex PCR reads, holding one entry per CDR3 protein. Among about 640,000 distinct CDR3 sequences, 13% to 15% were seen once, and the ten largest hold 9.5% to 15%. The source material was blood. These receptor sequences come from a woman aged 50 to 60 with Graves' ophthalmopathy.

Regarding this clonotype: A much bigger clone sits one base away, suggesting this may be a read error. This sequence joins TRBV28 and TRBJ2-7, with TRBD2 matching over 11 bases. This CDR3 is built from 15 residues. Germline V gene data show CDR1 as MDHEN and CDR2 as SYDVKM. J was trimmed by 3 bases and V by 10 bases; bases with no gene match: 11. CDR3 coding DNA: TGTGCCAACAGACGACTAGCGGGGTCTTTCTACGAGCAGTACTTC. Protein: CANRRLAGSFYEQYF.

The chain is built from TRBV19 and TRBJ2-4; TRBD1 matches 9 bases. V dropped 5 bases and J dropped 11; count of bases not matched to a gene: 13. Looked up from germline, CDR1 is LNHDA and CDR2 is SQIVND (reference sequence). The CDR3 is 15 residues long. The CDR3 DNA follows: TGTGCCAGTAGTCTTTCGGGACAGGGTTCCCAGCTTCAGTACTTC. This codes for CASSLSGQGSQLQYF.

This chain links TRBV6-1 with TRBJ1-1; 9 bases align to TRBD1. The CDR3 spans 14 residues. The J segment lost 4 bases and the V segment lost 7 bases, leaving 7 bases of the junction unmatched. CDR1 and CDR2 from the germline V gene are MNHNS and SASEGT. The DNA of the CDR3 is TGTGCCAGCACCCCCAGGACAGGGGCCACTGAAGCTTTCTTT. Translating gives CASTPRTGATEAFF.

This clonotype was observed a handful of times. The chain uses TRBV11-2 and TRBJ1-1; unclear D gene. The CDR3 is 17 amino acids. Germline CDR1 is SGHAT and CDR2 is FQNNGV. With 2 bases removed from V and 1 base from J, the gap between germline ends came to 17 bases. The CDR3 protein is CASSLYQFKGSNTEAFF. The DNA of the CDR3 is TGTGCCAGCAGCTTATATCAATTCAAGGGCTCGAACACTGAAGCTTTCTTT. Combining the CDR3 with reference TRBV11-2 and TRBJ1-1 gives the whole variable domain EAGVAQSPRYKIIEKRQSVAFWCNPISGHATLYWYQQILGQGPKLLIQFQNNGVVDDSQLPKDRFSAERLKGVDSTLKIQPAKLEDSAVYLCASSLYQFKGSNTEAFFGQGTRLTVV.

Many counts were recorded for this clonotype. The chain uses TRBV27 and TRBJ2-1, with D unresolved. V was pared by 4 bases and J by 2 bases, with 15 bases between. The CDR3 is 16 amino acids. Germline CDR1 MNHEY, CDR2 SMNVEV (reference sequence). DNA for the CDR3: TGTGCCAGCAGTTCCCCGTTTCAGTCAACCTACAATGAGCAGTTCTTC. It translates to CASSSPFQSTYNEQFF.

This clonotype showed up many times. This rearrangement joins TRBV3-1 to TRBJ2-5, with D unclear. The CDR3 length is 15 residues. Germline CDR1 reads LGHDT; CDR2 reads YNNKEL (reference sequence). V was trimmed by 1 base and J by 4 bases, leaving 13 bases between them. The CDR3 bases are TGTGCCAGCAGCCAAGGGGTAGGGTTTGGAGAGACCCAGTACTTC. Amino acid sequence: CASSQGVGFGETQYF.

This clonotype was seen many times. The genes are TRBV27 and TRBJ1-1; D possibly corresponds to TRBD1 (5 bases). Per germline, CDR1 MNHEY and CDR2 SMNVEV (reference sequence). CDR3 size: 15 residues. Trimming took off 1 base at V and 5 bases at J, with 14 bases between the two ends. This chain's CDR3 is CASSLLGGNRTEAFF. As DNA, the CDR3 is TGTGCCAGCAGTTTATTGGGGGGGAATCGGACTGAAGCTTTCTTT.

Ten or more counts support this clonotype. The J gene is TRBJ1-5, the V gene TRBV7-2, with TRBD1 matching 9 bases. CDR1 is SGHTA and CDR2 is FQGNSA in the germline V gene. V was clipped by 4 bases and J by 7 bases; unmatched bases: 8. The length of the CDR3 is 15 residues. Here the CDR3 DNA reads TGTGCCAGCAGCTCGCGACAGGGGGGAGGACAGCCCCAGCATTTT. This translates into CASSSRQGGGQPQHF. The variable domain in full, completed from reference TRBV7-2 and TRBJ1-5, reads GAGVSQSPSNKVTEKGKDVELRCDPISGHTALYWYRQSLGQGLEFLIYFQGNSAPDKSGLPSDRFSAERTGGSVSTLTIQRTQQEDSAVYLCASSSRQGGGQPQHFGDGTRLSIL.

This sequence joins TRBV5-1 and TRBJ2-2; unclear D gene. V was trimmed by 7 bases and J by 7 bases, leaving 8 bases between them. Germline values: CDR1 SGHRS, CDR2 YFSETQ. There are 11 residues in the CDR3. The CDR3, as DNA: TGCGCCAGCGAAGGAAACGGGGAGCTGTTTTTT. Amino acids: CASEGNGELFF.

This clonotype was observed a handful of times. The rearrangement joins TRBV19 to TRBJ2-3; a weak D match, TRBD2 (6 bases). With 4 bases removed from V and 3 bases from J, the gap between germline ends came to 11 bases. In germline, CDR1 is LNHDA, CDR2 SQIVND (reference sequence). The CDR3 totals 14 residues. CDR3 protein: CASSTRTKTDTQYF. DNA for the CDR3: TGTGCCAGTAGTACTAGGACTAAAACAGATACGCAGTATTTT. The full variable domain, in which reference TRBV19 and TRBJ2-3 provide the parts outside the CDR3, is DGGITQSPKYLFRKEGQNVTLSCEQNLNHDAMYWYRQDPGQGLRLIYYSQIVNDFQKGDIAEGYSVSREKKESFPLTVTSAQKNPTAFYLCASSTRTKTDTQYFGPGTRLTVL.

This clonotype was seen at least ten times. V and J are TRBV10-3 and TRBJ1-1, with D possibly being TRBD1 (5 bases). This CDR3 region has 15 residues. The germline V and J ends were trimmed by 2 bases and 4 bases, with 14 bases remaining between them. Germline V gives CDR1 ENHRY, CDR2 SYGVKD. For the CDR3, the DNA is TGTGCCATCAGTGAGAGGTTCGTAGGGGCCACTGAAGCTTTCTTT. This sequence encodes CAISERFVGATEAFF.

V is TRBV24-1 and J is TRBJ1-5, with TRBD1 matching over 11 bases. CDR1 and CDR2 (germline): KGHDR, SFDVKD. This CDR3 spans 15 amino acids. Trimming cost V 8 bases and J 4 bases; bases outside gene matches: 6. CDR3 amino acids: CATKAGTGGNQPQHF. The CDR3 bases are TGTGCCACCAAGGCCGGGACAGGGGGTAATCAGCCCCAGCATTTT.

This clonotype appeared many times. The chain links TRBV7-2 to TRBJ2-4; TRBD2 might be the D (5 bases). V was pared by 1 base and J by 3 bases, with 16 bases between. The CDR3 contains 17 residues. Germline CDR1 is SGHTA and CDR2 is FQGNSA. The CDR3, as DNA: TGTGCCAGCAGCTTAGTTGTGATCGGGGTCGGCAAAAACATTCAGTACTTC. Translated: CASSLVVIGVGKNIQYF.